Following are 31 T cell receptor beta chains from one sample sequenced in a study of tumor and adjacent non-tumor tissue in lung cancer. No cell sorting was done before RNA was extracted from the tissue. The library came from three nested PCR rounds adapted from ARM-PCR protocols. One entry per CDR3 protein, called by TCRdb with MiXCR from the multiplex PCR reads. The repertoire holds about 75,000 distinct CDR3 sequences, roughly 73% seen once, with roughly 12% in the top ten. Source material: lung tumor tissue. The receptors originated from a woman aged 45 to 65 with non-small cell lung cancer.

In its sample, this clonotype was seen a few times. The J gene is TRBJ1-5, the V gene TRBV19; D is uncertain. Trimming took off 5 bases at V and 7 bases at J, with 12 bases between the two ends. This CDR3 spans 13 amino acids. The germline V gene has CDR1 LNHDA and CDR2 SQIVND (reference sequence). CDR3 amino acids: CASSLWLDQPQHF. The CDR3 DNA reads TGTGCCAGTAGTCTTTGGTTGGACCAGCCCCAGCATTTT.

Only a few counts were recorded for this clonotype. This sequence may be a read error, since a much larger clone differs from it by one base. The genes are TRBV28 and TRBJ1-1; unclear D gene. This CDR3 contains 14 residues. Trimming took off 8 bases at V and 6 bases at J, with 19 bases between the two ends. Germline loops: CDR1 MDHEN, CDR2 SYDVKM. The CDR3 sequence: CASLRPGFNAEAFF. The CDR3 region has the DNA TGTGCCAGCCTACGTCCCGGGTTTAACGCTGAAGCTTTCTTT.

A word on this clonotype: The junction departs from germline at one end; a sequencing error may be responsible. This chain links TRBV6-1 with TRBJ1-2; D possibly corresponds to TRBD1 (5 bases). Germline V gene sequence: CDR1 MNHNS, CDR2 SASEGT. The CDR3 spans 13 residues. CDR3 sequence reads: CTSQSGGVYDYTF. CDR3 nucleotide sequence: TGTACCAGCCAATCGGGGGGAGTCTATGACTACACCTTC.

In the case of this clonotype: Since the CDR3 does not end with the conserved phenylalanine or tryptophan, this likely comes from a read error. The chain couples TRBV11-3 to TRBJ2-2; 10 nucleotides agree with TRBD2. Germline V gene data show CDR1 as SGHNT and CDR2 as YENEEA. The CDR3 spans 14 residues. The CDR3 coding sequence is TGTGTCAGCAGCTTAGCGGGGGGCACCGGGGAGCTGTTTTTA. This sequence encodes CVSSLAGGTGELFL.

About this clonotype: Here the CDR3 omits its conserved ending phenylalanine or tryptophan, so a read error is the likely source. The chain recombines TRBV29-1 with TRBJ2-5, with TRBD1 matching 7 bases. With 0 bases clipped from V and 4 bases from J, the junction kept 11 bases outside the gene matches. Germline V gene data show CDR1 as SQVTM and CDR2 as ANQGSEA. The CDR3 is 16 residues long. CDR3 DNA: TGCAGCGTTGAAGATCCCGCGACAGGGCAAAGAGAGACCCAGTACCTC. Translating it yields CSVEDPATGQRETQYL.

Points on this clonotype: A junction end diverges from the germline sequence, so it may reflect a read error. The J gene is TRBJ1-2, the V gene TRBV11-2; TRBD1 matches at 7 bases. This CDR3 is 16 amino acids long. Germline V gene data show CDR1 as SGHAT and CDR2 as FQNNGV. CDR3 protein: CTSSMGPSGTAYGYTF. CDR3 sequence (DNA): TGTACCAGCAGCATGGGCCCCTCCGGGACAGCCTATGGCTACACCTTC.

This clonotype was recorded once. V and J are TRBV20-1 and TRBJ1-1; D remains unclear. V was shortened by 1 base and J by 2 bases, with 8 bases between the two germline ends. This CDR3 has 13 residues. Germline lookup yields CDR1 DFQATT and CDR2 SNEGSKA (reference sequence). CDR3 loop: CSARVIINTEAFF. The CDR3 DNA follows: TGCAGTGCTAGAGTGATAATTAACACTGAAGCTTTCTTT.

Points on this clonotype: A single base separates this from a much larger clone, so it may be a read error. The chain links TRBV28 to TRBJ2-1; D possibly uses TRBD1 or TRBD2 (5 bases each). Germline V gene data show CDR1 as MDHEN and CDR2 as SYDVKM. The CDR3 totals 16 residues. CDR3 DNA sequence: TGTGTCAGCAGTTTGGCCGGGACGTCCCCCTACAATGAGCAGTTCTTC. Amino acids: CVSSLAGTSPYNEQFF.

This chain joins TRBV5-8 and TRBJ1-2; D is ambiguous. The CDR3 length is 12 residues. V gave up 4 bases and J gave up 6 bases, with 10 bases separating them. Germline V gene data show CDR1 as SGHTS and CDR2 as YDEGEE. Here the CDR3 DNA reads TGTGCCAGCAGCCGTATAAGGGATGGCTACACCTTC. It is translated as CASSRIRDGYTF.

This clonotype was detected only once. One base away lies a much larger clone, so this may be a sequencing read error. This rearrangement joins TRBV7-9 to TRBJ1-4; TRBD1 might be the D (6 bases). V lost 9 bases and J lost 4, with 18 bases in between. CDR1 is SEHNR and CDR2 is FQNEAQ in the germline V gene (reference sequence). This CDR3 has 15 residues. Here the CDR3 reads CARTPEGGINEKLFF. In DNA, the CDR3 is TGTGCCAGGACCCCGGAGGGGGGAATTAATGAAAAACTGTTTTTT.

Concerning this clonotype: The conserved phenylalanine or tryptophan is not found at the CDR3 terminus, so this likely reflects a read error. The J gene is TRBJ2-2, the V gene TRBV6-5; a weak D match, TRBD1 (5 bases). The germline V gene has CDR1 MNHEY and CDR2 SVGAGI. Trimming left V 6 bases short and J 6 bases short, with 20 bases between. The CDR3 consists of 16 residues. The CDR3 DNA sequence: TGTGCCAGCAGGGAACAGGCGGCCCTTTCCGCCGGGGAGCTGTTTTAT. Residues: CASREQAALSAGELFY.

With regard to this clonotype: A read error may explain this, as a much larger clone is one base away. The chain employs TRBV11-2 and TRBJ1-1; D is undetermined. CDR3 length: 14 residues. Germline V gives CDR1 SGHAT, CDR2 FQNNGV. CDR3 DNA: TGTGTCAGAAGCTTAGATTTCGGTAGCACTGAAGCTTTCTTT. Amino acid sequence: CVRSLDFGSTEAFF. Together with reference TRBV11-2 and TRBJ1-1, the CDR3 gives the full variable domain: EAGVAQSPRYKIIEKRQSVAFWCNPISGHATLYWYQQILGQGPKLLIQFQNNGVVDDSQLPKDRFSAERLKGVDSTLKIQPAKLEDSAVYLCVRSLDFGSTEAFFGQGTRLTVV.

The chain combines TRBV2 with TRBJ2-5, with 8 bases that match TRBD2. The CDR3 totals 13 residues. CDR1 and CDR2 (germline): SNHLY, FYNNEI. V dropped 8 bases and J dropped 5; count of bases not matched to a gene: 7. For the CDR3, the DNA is TGTGCCAGCTCCGGCGGGAGGTGGGAGACCCAGTACTTC. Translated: CASSGGRWETQYF.

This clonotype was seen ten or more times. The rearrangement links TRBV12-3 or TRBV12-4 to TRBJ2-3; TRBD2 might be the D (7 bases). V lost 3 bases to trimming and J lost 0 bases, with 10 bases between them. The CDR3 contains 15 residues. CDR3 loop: CASSLRGPSTDTQYF. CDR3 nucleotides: TGTGCCAGCAGTTTGCGGGGGCCGAGCACAGATACGCAGTATTTT.

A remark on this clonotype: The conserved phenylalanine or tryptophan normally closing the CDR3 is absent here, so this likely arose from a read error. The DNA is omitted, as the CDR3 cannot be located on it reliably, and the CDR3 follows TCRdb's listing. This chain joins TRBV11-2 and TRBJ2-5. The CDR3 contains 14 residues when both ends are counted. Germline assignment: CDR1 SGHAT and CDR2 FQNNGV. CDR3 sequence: CASSLNGVRETQYI.

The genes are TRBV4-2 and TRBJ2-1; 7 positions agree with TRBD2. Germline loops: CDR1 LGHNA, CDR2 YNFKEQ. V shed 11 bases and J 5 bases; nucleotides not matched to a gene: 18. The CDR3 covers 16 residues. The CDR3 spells CAGNQTRDYKNNEQFF. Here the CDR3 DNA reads TGTGCCGGCAACCAAACCCGGGACTACAAAAACAATGAGCAGTTCTTC.

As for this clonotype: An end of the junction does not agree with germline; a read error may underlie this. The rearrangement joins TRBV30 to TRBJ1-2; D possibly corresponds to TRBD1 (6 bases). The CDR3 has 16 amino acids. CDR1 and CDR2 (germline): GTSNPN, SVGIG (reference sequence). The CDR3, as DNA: TGTACCTGGAGGCCACAGGGAGCGACCAGTAACTATGGCTACACCTTC. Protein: CTWRPQGATSNYGYTF. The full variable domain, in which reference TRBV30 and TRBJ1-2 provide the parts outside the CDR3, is SQTIHQWPATLVQPVGSPLSLECTVEGTSNPNLYWYRQAAGRGLQLLFYSVGIGQISSEVPQNLSASRPQDRQFILSSKKLLLSDSGFYLCTWRPQGATSNYGYTFGSGTRLTVV.

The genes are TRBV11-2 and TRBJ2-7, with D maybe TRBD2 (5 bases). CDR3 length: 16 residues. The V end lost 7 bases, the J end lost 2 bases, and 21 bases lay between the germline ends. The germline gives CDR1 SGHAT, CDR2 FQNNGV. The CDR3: CASNFLRVLGAYEQYF. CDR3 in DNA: TGTGCCAGCAACTTTTTGAGGGTCCTTGGGGCCTACGAGCAGTACTTC.

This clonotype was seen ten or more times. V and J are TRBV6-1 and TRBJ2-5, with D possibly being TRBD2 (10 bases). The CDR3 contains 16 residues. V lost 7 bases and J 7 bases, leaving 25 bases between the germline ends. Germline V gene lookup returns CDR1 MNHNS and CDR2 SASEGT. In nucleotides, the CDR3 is TGTGCCAGCACAGTAACTAGCGGGACAGGGTGGGGGACCCAGTACTTC. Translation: CASTVTSGTGWGTQYF.

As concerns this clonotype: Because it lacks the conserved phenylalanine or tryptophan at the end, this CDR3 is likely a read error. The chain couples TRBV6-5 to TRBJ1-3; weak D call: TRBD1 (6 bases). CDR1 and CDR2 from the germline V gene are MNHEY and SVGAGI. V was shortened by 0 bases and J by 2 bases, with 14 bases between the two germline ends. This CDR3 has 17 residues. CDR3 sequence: CASSYSYRATPGNTIYY. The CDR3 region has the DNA TGTGCCAGCAGTTACTCGTACAGGGCCACCCCTGGAAACACCATATATTAT.

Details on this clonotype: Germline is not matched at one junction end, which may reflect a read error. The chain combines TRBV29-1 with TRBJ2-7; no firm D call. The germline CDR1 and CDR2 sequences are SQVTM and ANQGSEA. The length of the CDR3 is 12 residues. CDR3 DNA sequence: TGCAGCATTGATTCCAGCCTGGGTGAGCAGTACTTC. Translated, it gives CSIDSSLGEQYF.

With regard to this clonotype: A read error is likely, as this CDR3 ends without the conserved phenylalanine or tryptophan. The CDR3 region is CASSSNPRGGAGELFY. The CDR3 DNA reads as TGTGCCAGCAGCTCCAACCCCCGGGGGGGGGCCGGGGAGCTGTTTTAT. The gene calls are TRBV7-9 and TRBJ2-2; 8 bases agree with TRBD2. The V and J ends lost 4 bases and 6 bases, in that order; junction bases with no gene match: 10. Germline CDR1 SEHNR, CDR2 FQNEAQ (reference sequence). This CDR3 has 16 amino acids.

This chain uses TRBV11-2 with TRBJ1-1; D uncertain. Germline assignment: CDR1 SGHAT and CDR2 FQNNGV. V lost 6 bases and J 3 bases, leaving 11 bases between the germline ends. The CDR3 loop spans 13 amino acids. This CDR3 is CASRFLVYTEAFF. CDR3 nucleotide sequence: TGTGCCAGCAGATTTTTGGTCTACACTGAAGCTTTCTTT.

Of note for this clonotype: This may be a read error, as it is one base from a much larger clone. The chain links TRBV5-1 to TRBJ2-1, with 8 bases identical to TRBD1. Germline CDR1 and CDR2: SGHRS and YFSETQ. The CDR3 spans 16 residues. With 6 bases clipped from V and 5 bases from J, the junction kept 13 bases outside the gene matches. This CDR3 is CASNLLGQGDDNEQFF. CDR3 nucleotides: TGCGCCAGCAACCTCCTCGGACAGGGTGATGACAATGAGCAGTTCTTC.

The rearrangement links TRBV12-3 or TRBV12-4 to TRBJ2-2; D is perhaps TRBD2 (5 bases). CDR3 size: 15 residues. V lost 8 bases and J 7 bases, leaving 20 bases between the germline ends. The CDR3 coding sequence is TGTGCCAGCGTTGGCGAGGGCGTATACAGCGGGGAGCTGTTTTTT. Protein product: CASVGEGVYSGELFF.

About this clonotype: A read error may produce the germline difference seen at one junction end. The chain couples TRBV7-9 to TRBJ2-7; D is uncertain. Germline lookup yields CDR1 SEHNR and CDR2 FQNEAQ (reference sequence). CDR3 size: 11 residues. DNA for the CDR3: TGTACCAGCAGCTTTCTTGACGAGCAGTACTTC. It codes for CTSSFLDEQYF.

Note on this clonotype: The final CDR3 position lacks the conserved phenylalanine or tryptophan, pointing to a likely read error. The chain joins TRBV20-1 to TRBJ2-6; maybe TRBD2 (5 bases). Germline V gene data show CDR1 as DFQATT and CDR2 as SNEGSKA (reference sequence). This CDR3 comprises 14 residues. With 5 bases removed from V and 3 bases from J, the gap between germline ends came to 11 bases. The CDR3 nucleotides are TGCAGTGCTTGTACCCGGGATGGGGCCAACGTCCTGACTTTA. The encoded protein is CSACTRDGANVLTL.

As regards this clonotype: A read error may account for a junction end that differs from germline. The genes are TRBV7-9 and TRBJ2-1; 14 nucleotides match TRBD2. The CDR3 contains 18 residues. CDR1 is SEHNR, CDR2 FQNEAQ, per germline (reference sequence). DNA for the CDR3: TGTGTCAGCAGCTCGCCACCTGGGACTAGCGGGGGACTCAATGAGCAATTCTTC. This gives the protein CVSSSPPGTSGGLNEQFF.

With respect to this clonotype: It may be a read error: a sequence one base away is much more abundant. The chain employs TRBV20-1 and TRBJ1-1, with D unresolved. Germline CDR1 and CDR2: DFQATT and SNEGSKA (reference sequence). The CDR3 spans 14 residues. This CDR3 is CSARREEMNTEALF. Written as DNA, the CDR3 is TGCAGTGCTAGAAGGGAAGAGATGAACACTGAAGCTTTATTT.

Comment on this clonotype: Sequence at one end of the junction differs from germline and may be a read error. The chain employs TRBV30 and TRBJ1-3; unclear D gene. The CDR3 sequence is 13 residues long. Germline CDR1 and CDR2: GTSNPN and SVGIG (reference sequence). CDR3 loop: CVWSLEPGNTIYF. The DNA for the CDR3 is TGTGTCTGGAGTCTGGAACCTGGAAACACCATATATTTT. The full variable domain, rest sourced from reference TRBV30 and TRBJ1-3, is SQTIHQWPATLVQPVGSPLSLECTVEGTSNPNLYWYRQAAGRGLQLLFYSVGIGQISSEVPQNLSASRPQDRQFILSSKKLLLSDSGFYLCVWSLEPGNTIYFGEGSWLTVV.

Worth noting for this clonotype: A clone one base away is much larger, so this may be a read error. The CDR3 loop is CANSENTGSCDEQFF. In DNA, the CDR3 is TGCGCCAACAGTGAAAATACCGGGTCTTGCGATGAGCAGTTCTTC. This chain connects TRBV10-1 to TRBJ2-1; unclear D gene. CDR1 and CDR2 from the germline V gene are WNHNN and SYGVQD (reference sequence). The length of the CDR3 is 15 residues.